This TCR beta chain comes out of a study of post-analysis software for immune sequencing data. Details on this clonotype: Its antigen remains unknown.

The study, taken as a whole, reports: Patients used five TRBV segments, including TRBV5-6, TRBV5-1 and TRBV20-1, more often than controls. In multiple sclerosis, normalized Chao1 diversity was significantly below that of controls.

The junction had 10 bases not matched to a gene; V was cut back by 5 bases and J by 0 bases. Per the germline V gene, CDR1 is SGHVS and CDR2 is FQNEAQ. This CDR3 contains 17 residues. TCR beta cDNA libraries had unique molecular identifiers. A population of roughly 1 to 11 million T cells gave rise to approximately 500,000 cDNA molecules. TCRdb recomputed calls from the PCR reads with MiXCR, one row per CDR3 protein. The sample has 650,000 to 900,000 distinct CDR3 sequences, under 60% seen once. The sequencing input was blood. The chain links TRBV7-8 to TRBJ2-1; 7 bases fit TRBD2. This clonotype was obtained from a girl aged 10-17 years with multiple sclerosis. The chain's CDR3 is CASSPLGGYSSYNEQFF. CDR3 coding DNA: TGTGCCAGCAGCCCCCTGGGGGGGTACAGCTCCTACAATGAGCAGTTCTTC.